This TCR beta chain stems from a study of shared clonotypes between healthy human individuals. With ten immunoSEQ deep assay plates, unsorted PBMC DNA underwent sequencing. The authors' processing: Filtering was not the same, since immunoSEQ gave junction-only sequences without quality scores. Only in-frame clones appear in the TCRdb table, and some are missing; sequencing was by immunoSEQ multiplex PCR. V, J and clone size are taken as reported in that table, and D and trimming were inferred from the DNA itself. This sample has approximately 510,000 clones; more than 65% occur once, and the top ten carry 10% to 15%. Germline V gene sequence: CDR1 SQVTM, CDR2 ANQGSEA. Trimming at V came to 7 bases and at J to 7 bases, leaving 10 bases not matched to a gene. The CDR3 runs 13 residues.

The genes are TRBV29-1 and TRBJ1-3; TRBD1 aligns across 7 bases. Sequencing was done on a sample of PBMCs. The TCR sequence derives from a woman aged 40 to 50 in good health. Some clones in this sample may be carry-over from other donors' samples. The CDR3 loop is CSGRQGGLNTIYF. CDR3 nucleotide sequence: TGCAGCGGTAGACAGGGAGGTTTGAACACCATATATTTT.